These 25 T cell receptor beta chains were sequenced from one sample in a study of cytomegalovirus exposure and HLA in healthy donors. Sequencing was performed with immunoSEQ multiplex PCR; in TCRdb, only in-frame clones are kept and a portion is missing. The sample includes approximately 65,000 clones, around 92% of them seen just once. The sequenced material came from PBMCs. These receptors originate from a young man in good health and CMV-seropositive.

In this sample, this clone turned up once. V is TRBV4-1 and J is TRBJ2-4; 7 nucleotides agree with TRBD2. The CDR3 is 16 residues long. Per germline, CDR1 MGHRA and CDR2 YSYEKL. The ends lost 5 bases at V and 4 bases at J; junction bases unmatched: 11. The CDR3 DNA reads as TGCGCCAGCAGCTACGGACTAGTGAGTAGGAAAAACATTCAGTACTTC. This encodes CASSYGLVSRKNIQYF.

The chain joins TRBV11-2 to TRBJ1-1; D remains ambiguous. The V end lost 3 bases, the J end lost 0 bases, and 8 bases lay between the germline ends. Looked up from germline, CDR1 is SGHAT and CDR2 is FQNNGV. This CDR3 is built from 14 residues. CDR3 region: CASSFGELNTEAFF. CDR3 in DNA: TGTGCCAGCAGCTTCGGGGAACTGAACACTGAAGCTTTCTTT. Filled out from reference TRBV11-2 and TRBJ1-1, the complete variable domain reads EAGVAQSPRYKIIEKRQSVAFWCNPISGHATLYWYQQILGQGPKLLIQFQNNGVVDDSQLPKDRFSAERLKGVDSTLKIQPAKLEDSAVYLCASSFGELNTEAFFGQGTRLTVV.

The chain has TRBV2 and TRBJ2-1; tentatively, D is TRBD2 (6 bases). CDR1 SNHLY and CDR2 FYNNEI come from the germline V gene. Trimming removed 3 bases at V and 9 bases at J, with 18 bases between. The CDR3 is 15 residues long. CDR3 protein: CASSEEGLRDAEQFF. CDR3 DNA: TGTGCCAGCAGTGAGGAGGGGCTTAGGGACGCTGAGCAGTTCTTC.

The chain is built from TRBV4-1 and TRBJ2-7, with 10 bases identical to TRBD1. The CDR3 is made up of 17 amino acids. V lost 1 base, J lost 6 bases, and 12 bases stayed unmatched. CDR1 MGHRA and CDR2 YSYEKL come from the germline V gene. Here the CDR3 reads CASSQGLDRGLRAEQYF. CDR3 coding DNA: TGCGCCAGCAGCCAAGGCCTAGACAGGGGGCTGCGGGCCGAGCAGTACTTC.

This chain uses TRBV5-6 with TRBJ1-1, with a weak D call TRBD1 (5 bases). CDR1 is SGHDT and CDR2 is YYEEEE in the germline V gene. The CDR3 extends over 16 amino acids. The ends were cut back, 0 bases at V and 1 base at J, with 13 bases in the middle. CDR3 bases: TGTGCCAGCAGCTTGGTTCGACAGACAAGGAACACTGAAGCTTTCTTT. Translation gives CASSLVRQTRNTEAFF. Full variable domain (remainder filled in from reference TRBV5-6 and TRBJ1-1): DAGVTQSPTHLIKTRGQQVTLRCSPKSGHDTVSWYQQALGQGPQFIFQYYEEEERQRGNFPDRFSGHQFPNYSSELNVNALLLGDSALYLCASSLVRQTRNTEAFFGQGTRLTVV.

The CDR3 spells CASSWEDTQYF. The CDR3 nucleotides are TGTGCCAGCAGTTGGGAGGATACGCAGTATTTT. This chain links TRBV27 with TRBJ2-3; D is possibly TRBD2 (5 bases). CDR3 size: 11 residues. V was clipped by 4 bases and J by 6 bases, with 5 bases between them. Germline values: CDR1 MNHEY, CDR2 SMNVEV (reference sequence).

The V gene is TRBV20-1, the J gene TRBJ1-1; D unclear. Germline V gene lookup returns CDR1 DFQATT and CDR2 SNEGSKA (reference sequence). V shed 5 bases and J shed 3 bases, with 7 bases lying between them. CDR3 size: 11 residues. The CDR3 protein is CSARRDTEAFF. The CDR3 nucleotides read TGCAGTGCTCGGAGGGACACTGAAGCTTTCTTT.

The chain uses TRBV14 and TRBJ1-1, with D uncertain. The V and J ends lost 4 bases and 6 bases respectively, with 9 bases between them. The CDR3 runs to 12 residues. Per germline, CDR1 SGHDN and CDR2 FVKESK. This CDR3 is CASSLGRAEAFF. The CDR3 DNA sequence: TGTGCCAGCAGCCTAGGGAGAGCTGAAGCTTTCTTT.

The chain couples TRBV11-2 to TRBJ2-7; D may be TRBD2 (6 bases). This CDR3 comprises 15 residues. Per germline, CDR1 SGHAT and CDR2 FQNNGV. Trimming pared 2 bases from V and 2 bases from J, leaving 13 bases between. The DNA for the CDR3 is TGTGCCAGCAGCTTATTCACAGGAGGGACCTACGAGCAGTACTTC. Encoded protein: CASSLFTGGTYEQYF.

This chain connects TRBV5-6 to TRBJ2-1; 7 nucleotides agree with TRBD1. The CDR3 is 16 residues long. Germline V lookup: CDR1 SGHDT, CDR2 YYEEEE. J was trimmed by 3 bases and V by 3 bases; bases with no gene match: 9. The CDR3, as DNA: TGTGCCAGCAGCTGTCGGACAGGAGAATTCTACAATGAGCAGTTCTTC. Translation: CASSCRTGEFYNEQFF.

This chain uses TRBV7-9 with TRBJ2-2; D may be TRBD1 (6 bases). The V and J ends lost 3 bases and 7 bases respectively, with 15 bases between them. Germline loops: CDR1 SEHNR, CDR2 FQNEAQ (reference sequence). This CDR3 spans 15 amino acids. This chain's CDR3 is CASSFGDNWGGELFF. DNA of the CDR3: TGTGCCAGCAGCTTCGGGGACAATTGGGGCGGGGAGCTGTTTTTT.

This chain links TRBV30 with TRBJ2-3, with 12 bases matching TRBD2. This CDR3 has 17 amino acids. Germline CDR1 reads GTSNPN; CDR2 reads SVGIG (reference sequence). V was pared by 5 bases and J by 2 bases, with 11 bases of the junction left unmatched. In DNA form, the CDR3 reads TGTGCCTGGGGACTAGCGGGAACCCCCGCCCCCACAGATACGCAGTATTTT. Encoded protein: CAWGLAGTPAPTDTQYF.

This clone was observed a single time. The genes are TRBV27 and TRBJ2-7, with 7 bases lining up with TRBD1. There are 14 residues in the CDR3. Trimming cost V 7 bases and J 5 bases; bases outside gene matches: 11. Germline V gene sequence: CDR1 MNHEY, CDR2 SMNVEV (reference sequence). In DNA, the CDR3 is TGTGCCAGCAAGAAGATACAGGGGTACCACGAGCAGTACTTC. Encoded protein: CASKKIQGYHEQYF.

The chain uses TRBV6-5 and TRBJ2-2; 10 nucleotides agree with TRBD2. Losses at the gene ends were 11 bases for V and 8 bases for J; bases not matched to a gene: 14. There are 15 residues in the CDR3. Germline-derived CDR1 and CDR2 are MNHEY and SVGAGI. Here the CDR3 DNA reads TGTGCCTCGATCCGTCTAGCGGGAGTAGGGGGGGAGCTGTTTTTT. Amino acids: CASIRLAGVGGELFF.

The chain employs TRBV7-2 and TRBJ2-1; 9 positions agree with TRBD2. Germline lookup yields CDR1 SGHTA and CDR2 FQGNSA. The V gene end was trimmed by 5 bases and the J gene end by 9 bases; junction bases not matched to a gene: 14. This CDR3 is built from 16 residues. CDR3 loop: CASSPRGAGGASEQFF. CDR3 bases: TGTGCCAGCAGCCCCCGGGGAGCGGGAGGTGCTAGTGAGCAGTTCTTC.

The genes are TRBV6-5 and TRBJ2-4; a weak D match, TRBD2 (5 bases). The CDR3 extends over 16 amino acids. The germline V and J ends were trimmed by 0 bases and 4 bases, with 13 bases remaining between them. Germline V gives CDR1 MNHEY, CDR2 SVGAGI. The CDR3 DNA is TGTGCCAGCAGTTACTCGAAAACCGGACTGAAAAACATTCAGTACTTC. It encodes CASSYSKTGLKNIQYF.

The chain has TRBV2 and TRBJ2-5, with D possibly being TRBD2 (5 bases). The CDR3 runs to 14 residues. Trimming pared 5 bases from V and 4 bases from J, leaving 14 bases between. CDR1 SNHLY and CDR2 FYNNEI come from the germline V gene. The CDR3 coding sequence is TGTGCCAGCAGTTACGGACTTCTCGGAGAGACCCAGTACTTC. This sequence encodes CASSYGLLGETQYF.

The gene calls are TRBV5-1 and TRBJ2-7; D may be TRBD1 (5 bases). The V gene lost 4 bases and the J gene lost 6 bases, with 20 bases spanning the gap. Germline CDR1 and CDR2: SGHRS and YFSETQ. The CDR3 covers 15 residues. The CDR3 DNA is TGCGCCAGCAGCCCTGGGGCCCCTAAGGATAGCGAGCAGTACTTC. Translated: CASSPGAPKDSEQYF.

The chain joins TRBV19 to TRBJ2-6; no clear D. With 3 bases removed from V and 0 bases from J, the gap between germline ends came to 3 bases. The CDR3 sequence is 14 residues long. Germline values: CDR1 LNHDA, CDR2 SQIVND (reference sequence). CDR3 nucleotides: TGTGCCAGTAGTATGAGCTCTGGGGCCAACGTCCTGACTTTC. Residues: CASSMSSGANVLTF.

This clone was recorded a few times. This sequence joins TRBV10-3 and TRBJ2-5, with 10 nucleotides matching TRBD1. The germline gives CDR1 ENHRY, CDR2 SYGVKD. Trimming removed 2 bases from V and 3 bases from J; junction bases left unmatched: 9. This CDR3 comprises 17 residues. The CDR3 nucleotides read TGTGCCATCAGTGAGGGACTTCCGGGACAGGGGAAAGAGACCCAGTACTTC. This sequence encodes CAISEGLPGQGKETQYF.

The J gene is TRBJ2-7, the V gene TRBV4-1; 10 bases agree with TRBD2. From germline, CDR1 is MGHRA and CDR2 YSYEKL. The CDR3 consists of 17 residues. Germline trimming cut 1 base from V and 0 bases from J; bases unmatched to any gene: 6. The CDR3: CASSQGGTSDNSYEQYF. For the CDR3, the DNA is TGCGCCAGCAGCCAAGGCGGGACTAGCGATAACTCCTACGAGCAGTACTTC.

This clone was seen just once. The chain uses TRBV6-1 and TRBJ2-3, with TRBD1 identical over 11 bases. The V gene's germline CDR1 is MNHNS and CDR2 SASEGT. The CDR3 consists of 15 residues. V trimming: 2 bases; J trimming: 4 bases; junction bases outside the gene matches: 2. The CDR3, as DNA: TGTGCCAGCAGTGAACGGGGACAGGGGGCAGATACGCAGTATTTT. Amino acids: CASSERGQGADTQYF.

The chain's CDR3 is CASSLPGGTGELFF. Here the CDR3 DNA reads TGTGCCAGCAGTTTACCCGGCGGGACCGGGGAGCTGTTTTTT. The chain uses TRBV27 and TRBJ2-2; D perhaps matches TRBD2 (5 bases). V was trimmed by 2 bases and J by 5 bases, leaving 9 bases between them. Germline CDR1 reads MNHEY; CDR2 reads SMNVEV (reference sequence). The CDR3 contains 14 residues.

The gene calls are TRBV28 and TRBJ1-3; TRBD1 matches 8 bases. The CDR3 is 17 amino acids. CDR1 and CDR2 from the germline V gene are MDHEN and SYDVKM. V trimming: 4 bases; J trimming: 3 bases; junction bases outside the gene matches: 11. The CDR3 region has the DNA TGTGCCAGCAGTTGGACAGGGATCAGGGTGGGTGGAAACACCATATATTTT. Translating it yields CASSWTGIRVGGNTIYF.

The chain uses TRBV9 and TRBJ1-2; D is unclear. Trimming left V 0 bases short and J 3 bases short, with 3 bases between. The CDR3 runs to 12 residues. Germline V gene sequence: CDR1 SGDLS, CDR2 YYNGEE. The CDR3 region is CASSVADYGYTF. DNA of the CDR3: TGTGCCAGCAGCGTAGCCGACTATGGCTACACCTTC.